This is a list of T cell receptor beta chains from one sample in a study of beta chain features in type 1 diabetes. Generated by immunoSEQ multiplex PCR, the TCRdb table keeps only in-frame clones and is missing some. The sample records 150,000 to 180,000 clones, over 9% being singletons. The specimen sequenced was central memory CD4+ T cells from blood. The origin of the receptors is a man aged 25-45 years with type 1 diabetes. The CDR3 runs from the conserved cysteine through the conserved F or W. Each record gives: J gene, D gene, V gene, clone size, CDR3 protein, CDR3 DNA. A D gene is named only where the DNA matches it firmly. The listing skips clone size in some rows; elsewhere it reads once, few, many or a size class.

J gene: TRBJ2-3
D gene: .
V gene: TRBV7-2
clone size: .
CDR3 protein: CASRRPGVGTDTQYF
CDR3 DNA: TGTGCCAGCAGGCGCCCGGGAGTCGGCACAGATACGCAGTATTTT

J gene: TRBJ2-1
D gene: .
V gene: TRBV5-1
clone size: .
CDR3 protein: CASSTGLVYNEQFF
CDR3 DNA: TGCGCCAGCAGCACGGGACTGGTTTACAATGAGCAGTTCTTC

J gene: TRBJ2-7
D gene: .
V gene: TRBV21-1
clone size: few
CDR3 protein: CASSKLLRRQTYEQYF
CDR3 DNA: TGTGCCAGCAGCAAATTGTTGCGGCGGCAGACGTACGAGCAGTACTTC

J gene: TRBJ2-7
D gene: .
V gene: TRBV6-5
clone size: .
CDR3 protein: CASSDPGLPYEQYF
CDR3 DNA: TGTGCCAGCAGTGACCCCGGACTACCCTACGAGCAGTACTTC

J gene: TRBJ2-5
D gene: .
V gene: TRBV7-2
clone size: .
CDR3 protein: CASSLALNQETQYF
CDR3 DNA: TGTGCCAGCAGCTTAGCCCTAAACCAAGAGACCCAGTACTTC

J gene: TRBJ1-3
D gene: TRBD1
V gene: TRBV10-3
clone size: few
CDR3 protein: CAISPGQAFGNTIYF
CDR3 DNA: TGTGCCATCAGTCCGGGACAGGCGTTTGGAAACACCATATATTTT

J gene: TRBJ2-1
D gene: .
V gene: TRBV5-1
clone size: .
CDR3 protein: CASSAITRNEQFF
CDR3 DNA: TGCGCCAGCAGCGCTATTACTAGAAATGAGCAGTTCTTC

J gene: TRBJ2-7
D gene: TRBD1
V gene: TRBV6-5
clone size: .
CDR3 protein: CASSPLTGTYEQYF
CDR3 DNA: TGTGCCAGCAGTCCCTTGACAGGGACCTACGAGCAGTACTTC

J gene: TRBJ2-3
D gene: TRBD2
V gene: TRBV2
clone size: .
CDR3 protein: CAGRLALSTDTQYF
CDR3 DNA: TGTGCCGGAAGACTAGCGCTCAGCACAGATACGCAGTATTTT

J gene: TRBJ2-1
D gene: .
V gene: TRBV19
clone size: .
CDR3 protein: CASSIRDSWQFF
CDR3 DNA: TGTGCCAGCTCGATTCGGGACTCCTGGCAGTTCTTC

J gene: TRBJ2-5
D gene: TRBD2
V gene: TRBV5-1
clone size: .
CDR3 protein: CASSLSGLAGGDTTQYF
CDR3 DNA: TGCGCCAGCAGCTTGTCGGGACTAGCGGGAGGTGATACGACCCAGTACTTC

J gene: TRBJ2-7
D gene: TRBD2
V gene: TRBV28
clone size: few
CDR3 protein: CASSFERDPLYEQYF
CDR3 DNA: TGTGCCAGCAGTTTCGAGCGGGACCCCCTCTACGAGCAGTACTTC

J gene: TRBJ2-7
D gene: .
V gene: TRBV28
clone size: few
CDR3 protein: CASSSYYEQYF
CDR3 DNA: TGTGCCAGCAGTTCCTACTACGAGCAGTACTTC

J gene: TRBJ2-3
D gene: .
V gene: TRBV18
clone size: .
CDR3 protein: CASSPPAADTQYF
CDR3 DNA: TGTGCCAGCTCACCACCGGCTGCAGATACGCAGTATTTT

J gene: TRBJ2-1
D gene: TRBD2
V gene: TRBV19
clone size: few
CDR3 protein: CASYGPSGSPQKQFF
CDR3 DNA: TGTGCCAGTTACGGGCCTAGCGGGAGCCCCCAAAAGCAGTTCTTC

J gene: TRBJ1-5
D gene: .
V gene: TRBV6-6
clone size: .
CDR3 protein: CASKQGSNQPQHF
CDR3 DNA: TGTGCCAGCAAACAGGGCAGCAATCAGCCCCAGCATTTT

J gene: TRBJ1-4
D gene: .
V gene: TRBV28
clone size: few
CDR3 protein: CASLPQGEGKKLFF
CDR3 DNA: TGTGCCAGCTTACCTCAGGGTGAAGGGAAAAAACTGTTTTTT

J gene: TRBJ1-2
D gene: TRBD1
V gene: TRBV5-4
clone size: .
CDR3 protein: CASSLLRPRGLEAYGYTF
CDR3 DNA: TGTGCCAGCAGCTTACTACGTCCCAGGGGGCTGGAGGCCTATGGCTACACCTTC

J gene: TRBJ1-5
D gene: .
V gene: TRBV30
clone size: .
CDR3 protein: CAWSVGFQGLPQHF
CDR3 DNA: TGTGCCTGGAGTGTAGGGTTCCAGGGGTTGCCCCAGCATTTT

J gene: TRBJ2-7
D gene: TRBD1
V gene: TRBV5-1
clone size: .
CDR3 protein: CASSQQQGSGEQYF
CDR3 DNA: TGCGCCAGCAGCCAACAACAGGGGTCGGGGGAGCAGTACTTC

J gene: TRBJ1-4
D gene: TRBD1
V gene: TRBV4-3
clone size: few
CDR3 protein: CASSQDLRTGRINEKLFF
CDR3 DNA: TGCGCCAGCAGCCAAGATTTAAGGACAGGACGAATCAATGAAAAACTGTTTTTT

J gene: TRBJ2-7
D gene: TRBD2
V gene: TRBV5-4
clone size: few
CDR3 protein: CASSSASGRQYEQYF
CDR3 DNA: TGTGCCAGCAGCTCGGCTAGCGGGAGGCAGTACGAGCAGTACTTC

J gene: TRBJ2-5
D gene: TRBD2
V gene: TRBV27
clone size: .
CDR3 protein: CASSHPGLAGETQYF
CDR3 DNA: TGTGCCAGCAGCCACCCGGGACTAGCGGGAGAGACCCAGTACTTC

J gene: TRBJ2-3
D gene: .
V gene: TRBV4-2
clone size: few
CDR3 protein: CASSRGTSSTDTQYF
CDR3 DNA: TGTGCCAGCAGCCGCGGGACCTCAAGCACAGATACGCAGTATTTT

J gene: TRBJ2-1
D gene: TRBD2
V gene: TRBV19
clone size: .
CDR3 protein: CASSELAGVRHEQFF
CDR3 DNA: TGTGCCAGTAGTGAACTAGCGGGAGTTCGGCATGAGCAGTTCTTC

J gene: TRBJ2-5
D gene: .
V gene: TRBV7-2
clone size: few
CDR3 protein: CASSLGGSQETQYF
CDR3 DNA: TGTGCCAGCAGCTTAGGGGGCAGCCAAGAGACCCAGTACTTC

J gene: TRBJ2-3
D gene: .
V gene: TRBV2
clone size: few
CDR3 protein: CASSAHSGLPPADTQYF
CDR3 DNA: TGTGCCAGCAGTGCCCACTCGGGACTGCCGCCCGCCGATACGCAGTATTTT

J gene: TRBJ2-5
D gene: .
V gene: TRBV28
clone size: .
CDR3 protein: CASTPLREPKETQYF
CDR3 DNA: TGTGCCAGCACGCCACTCCGGGAGCCGAAAGAGACCCAGTACTTC

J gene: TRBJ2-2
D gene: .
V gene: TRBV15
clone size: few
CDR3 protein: CATSRERQINTGELFF
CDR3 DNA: TGTGCCACCAGCAGAGAACGTCAGATCAACACCGGGGAGCTGTTTTTT

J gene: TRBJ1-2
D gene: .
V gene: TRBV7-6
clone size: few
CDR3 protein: CASSPGGGRNYGYTF
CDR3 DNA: TGTGCCAGCAGCCCTGGGGGAGGCAGGAACTATGGCTACACCTTC

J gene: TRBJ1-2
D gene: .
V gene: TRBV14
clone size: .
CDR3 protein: CASSHRGNYGYTF
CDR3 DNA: TGTGCCAGCAGCCACAGGGGCAACTATGGCTACACCTTC

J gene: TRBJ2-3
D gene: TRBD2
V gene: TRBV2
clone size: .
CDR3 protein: CANRKLAGDDTQYF
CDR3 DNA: TGTGCCAATCGTAAACTAGCGGGAGACGATACGCAGTATTTT

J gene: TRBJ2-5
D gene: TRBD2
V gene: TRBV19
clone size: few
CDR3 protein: CASSRLAGTWDQETQYF
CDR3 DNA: TGTGCCAGTAGTCGGCTAGCGGGCACGTGGGACCAAGAGACCCAGTACTTC

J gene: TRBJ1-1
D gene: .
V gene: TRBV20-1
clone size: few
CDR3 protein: CSASRGAEAFF
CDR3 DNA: TGCAGTGCTAGTAGGGGCGCCGAAGCTTTCTTT

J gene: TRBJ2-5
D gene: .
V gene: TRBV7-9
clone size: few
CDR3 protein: CASSPRDPRTETQYF
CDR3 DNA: TGTGCCAGCAGCCCTAGAGACCCTAGAACAGAGACCCAGTACTTC

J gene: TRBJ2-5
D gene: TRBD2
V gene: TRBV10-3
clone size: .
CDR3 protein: CAISDFSGRDETQYF
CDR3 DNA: TGTGCCATCAGTGACTTTAGCGGGAGGGATGAGACCCAGTACTTC

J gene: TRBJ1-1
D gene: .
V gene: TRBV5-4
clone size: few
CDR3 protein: CASSFRRANTEAFF
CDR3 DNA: TGTGCCAGCAGCTTTCGCAGGGCGAACACTGAAGCTTTCTTT

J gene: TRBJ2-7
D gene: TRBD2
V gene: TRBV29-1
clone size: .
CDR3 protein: CSVDSGTSGYEQYF
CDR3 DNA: TGCAGCGTTGACTCCGGGACTAGCGGTTACGAGCAGTACTTC

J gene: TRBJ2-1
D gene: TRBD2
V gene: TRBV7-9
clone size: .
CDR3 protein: CASCRGSSYNEQFF
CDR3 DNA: TGTGCCTCGTGCCGCGGGAGCTCCTACAATGAGCAGTTCTTC

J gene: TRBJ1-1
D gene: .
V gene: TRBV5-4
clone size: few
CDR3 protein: CASSLHNTEAFF
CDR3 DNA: TGTGCCAGCAGCTTACATAACACTGAAGCTTTCTTT

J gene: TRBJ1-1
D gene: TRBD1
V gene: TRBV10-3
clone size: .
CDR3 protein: CAISRDRGGGTEAFF
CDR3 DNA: TGTGCCATCAGTAGGGACAGGGGGGGAGGCACTGAAGCTTTCTTT

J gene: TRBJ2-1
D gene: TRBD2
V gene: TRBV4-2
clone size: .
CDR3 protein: CASSQTTSGIMDEQFF
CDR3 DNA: TGTGCCAGCAGCCAGACAACTAGCGGGATTATGGATGAGCAGTTCTTC

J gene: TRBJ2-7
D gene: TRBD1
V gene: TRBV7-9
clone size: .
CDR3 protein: CASSLGTGGREQYF
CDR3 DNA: TGTGCCAGCAGCCTCGGTACAGGGGGGAGGGAGCAGTACTTC

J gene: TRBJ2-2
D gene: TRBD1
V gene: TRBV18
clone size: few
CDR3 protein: CASSPGQGSAGELFF
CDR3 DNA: TGTGCCAGCTCACCCGGACAGGGAAGCGCCGGGGAGCTGTTTTTT

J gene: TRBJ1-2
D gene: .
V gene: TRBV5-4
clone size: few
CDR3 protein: CASSSQGEGYTF
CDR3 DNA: TGTGCCAGCAGCTCACAGGGTGAGGGCTACACCTTC

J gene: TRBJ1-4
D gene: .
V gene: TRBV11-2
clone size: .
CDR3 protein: CASSRSGSAGWEKLFF
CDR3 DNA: TGTGCCAGCAGCCGGTCAGGATCTGCCGGATGGGAAAAACTGTTTTTT

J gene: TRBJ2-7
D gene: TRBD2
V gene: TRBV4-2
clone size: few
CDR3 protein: CASSQHAGTSVLSEQYF
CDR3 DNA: TGTGCCAGCAGCCAGCACGCCGGGACTAGCGTTCTTTCCGAGCAGTACTTC

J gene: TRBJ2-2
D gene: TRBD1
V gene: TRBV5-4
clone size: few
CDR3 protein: CASSPPGQGSTGELFF
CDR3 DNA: TGTGCCAGCAGCCCCCCGGGACAGGGGTCTACCGGGGAGCTGTTTTTT

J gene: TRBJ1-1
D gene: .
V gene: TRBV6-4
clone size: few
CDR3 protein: CASIQPGHLNTEAFF
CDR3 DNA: TGTGCCAGCATTCAACCGGGACACCTGAACACTGAAGCTTTCTTT

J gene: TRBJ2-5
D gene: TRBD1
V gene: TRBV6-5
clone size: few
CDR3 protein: CASSYSWTGNQETQYF
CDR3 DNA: TGTGCCAGCAGTTACTCATGGACAGGGAACCAAGAGACCCAGTACTTC